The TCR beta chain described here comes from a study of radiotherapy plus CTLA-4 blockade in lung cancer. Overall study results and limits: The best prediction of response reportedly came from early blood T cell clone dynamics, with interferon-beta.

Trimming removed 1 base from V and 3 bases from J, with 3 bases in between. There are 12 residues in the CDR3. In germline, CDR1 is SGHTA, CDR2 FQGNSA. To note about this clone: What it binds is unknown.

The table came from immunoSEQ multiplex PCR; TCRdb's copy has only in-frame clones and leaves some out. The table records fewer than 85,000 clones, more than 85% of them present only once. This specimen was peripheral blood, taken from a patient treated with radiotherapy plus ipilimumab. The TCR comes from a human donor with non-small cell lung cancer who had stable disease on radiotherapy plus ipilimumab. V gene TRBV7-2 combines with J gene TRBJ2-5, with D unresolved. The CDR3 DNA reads TGTGCCAGCAGCTTAGAAAAAGAGACCCAGTACTTC. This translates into CASSLEKETQYF.